This T cell receptor (beta chain) was recovered during a study of T cells in Graves' hyperthyroidism and ophthalmopathy (dated by TCRdb to between 2019 and 2020). Broadly, across the study: Peripheral blood was sampled at the time of initial diagnosis, prior to any treatment. A discovery cohort of around 98 patients, roughly 43 with Graves' ophthalmopathy and approximately 60 with stable Graves' hyperthyroidism, was used to find distinguishing TCR V-J signatures. Prospective prediction of ophthalmopathy was tested in an independent validation cohort of under 20 hyperthyroidism patients and 17 patients who later progressed to ophthalmopathy. The 80 to 100 discovery patients were randomly divided into training and test sets at a 7:3 ratio. Thyroid tissue and blood T-cell repertoires from about six Graves' hyperthyroidism patients were also compared in the study. Once sampling was done, hyperthyroidism patients were given methimazole at a starting dose of 30 mg daily, whereas ophthalmopathy patients were given high-dose intravenous methylprednisolone. TCR Vbeta CDR3 sequencing of 135 peripheral blood samples (over 40 ophthalmopathy, about 74 hyperthyroidism and around 17 progressor patients) is reported in the paper.

TCR beta CDR3 regions were amplified from RNA transcripts. The first round of RT-PCR for the TCR CDR3 was performed with the HTBI primer set and the Qiagen OneStep RT-PCR kit. A second multiplex PCR round built the libraries, followed by size selection and purification. Libraries were sequenced paired-end with 100 bp reads on an Illumina HiSeq2000. In the source study's methods: SOAPnuke was used to process the raw data, with reads discarded if the reads contained adapters or uncalled bases, had a mean Phred below 15, or lacked an exact constant-primer or identifier match. COPE v1.2.5 was used to merge high-quality paired reads, and clonotypes were defined as unique nucleotide sequences. Clonotypes were aligned to IMGT TRBV, TRBD and TRBJ reference segments using MiTCR v1.1. The analysis was restricted to V-J combinations with a frequency above 0.0001, which together covered about 99% of the repertoires. The TCS score was defined as F50 (clonal expansion) divided by E x V (chaos), with BLOSUM62-based TCRdist calculated between CDR3 peptides within each V-J. Welch's t-statistics and random forest reduced around 520 V-J features to 13, which were used in a naive Bayes classifier (R e1071). Using fastp at Q25 and MiXCR, TCRdb reprocessed the public reads and kept productive beta chains. Identical CDR3 proteins give one entry, which carries the most common genes and DNA. TCRdb's processing, not the authors', yielded these V and J calls. This sample is represented by under 650,000 distinct CDR3 sequences; 16% of them were singletons. The ten biggest clones cover less than 4.5% of the sample.

This clonotype was seen only a few times. What this receptor recognizes is not known. The input lacks base qualities; no much larger clone sits a single base away. Results the study describes overall, beyond this receptor: In validation, progression to ophthalmopathy was predicted by the model with 65% to 71% sensitivity and 72% to 80% specificity, a median of about 6.8 months before onset. Most expanded thyroid clonotypes (frequency above 0.001) were also found in blood, which suggests that blood repertoires may mirror thyroid immune responses. A 13 V-J signature model separated ophthalmopathy from stable hyperthyroidism, with 87.88% sensitivity and about 81% specificity in cross-validation and 80%/75% in testing. No statistical method was used to set the sample size in advance, and investigators knew the group allocation.

Graves' hyperthyroidism was defined as stable when no progression to ophthalmopathy occurred over 18 months of follow-up. Hyperthyroidism patients were newly diagnosed, with disease duration under 2 months, and aged 18 to 65 years. Patients with uncontrolled infections, other autoimmune diseases, pregnancy or lactation were excluded. Diagnoses were based on clinical symptoms, serum thyroxine and TRAb, thyroid ultrasound and orbital computed tomography. PBMCs were separated from roughly 10 ml of fresh peripheral blood using Ficoll-Paque density gradient centrifugation. Trizol reagent was used to extract total RNA, and RNA quality was then checked on an Agilent 2100 Bioanalyzer. The CDR3 numbers 17 residues from cysteine through phenylalanine. This entry keeps only the CDR3 DNA: 51 bases, framed from base 1. The germline V end is reduced by 1 base and the J end by 6 bases; junction bases left unmatched: 9. CDR1 is given as MGHRA and CDR2 as YSYEKL, both from the germline V gene.

This sequence was found in a woman in her thirties with Graves' hyperthyroidism. Sequencing input: blood. The chain is encoded by TRBV4-1 joined to TRBJ2-2, and TRBD1 matches 9 of the central bases. CDR3 region: CASSQGATGGMAGELFF. The DNA is TGCGCCAGCAGCCAAGGTGCTACAGGGGGCATGGCCGGGGAGCTGTTTTTT.